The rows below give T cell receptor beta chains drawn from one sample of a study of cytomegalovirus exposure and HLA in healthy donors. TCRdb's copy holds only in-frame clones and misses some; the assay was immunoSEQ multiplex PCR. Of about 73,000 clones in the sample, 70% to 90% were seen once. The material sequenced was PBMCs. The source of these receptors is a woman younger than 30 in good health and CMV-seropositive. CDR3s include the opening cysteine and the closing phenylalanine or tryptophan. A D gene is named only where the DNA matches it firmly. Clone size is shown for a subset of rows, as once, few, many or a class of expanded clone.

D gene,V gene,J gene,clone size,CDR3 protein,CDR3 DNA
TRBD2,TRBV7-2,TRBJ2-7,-,CASSLALRGGANEQYF,TGTGCCAGCAGCTTAGCGCTCCGGGGGGGGGCTAACGAGCAGTACTTC
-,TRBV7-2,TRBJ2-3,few,CASGGTSRLVDTQYF,TGTGCCAGCGGGGGGACCTCCCGCCTAGTCGATACGCAGTATTTT
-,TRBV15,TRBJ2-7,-,CATSRDAGNAQYF,TGTGCCACCAGCAGAGATGCCGGTAACGCGCAGTACTTC
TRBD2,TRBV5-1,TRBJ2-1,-,CASSYTSGGYSYNEQFF,TGCGCCAGCAGCTATACTAGCGGGGGATATTCCTACAATGAGCAGTTCTTC
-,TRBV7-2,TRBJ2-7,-,CASSLQGKNSYEQYF,TGTGCCAGCAGCTTACAGGGTAAAAATTCCTACGAGCAGTACTTC
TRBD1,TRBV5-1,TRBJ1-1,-,CASSFDRGWTEAFF,TGCGCCAGCAGCTTCGACAGGGGGTGGACTGAAGCTTTCTTT
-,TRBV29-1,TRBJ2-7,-,CSVGRDGYEQYF,TGCAGCGTGGGGCGGGATGGATACGAGCAGTACTTC
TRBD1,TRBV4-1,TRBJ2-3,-,CASSQDNTGTGARDTQYF,TGCGCCAGCAGCCAAGATAACACCGGGACAGGGGCGCGGGATACGCAGTATTTT
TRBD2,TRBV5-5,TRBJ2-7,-,CASSLGLAGGYEQYF,TGTGCCAGCAGCCTCGGACTAGCGGGAGGCTACGAGCAGTACTTC
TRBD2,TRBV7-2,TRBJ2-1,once,CASSQAGGDYNEQFF,TGTGCCAGCAGCCAAGCGGGGGGCGATTACAATGAGCAGTTCTTC
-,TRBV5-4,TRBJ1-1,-,CASSLSGSYTEAFF,TGTGCCAGCAGCTTGTCGGGTTCATACACTGAAGCTTTCTTT
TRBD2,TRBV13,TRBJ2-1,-,CASSINTGLSYNEQFF,TGTGCCAGCAGTATCAACACGGGACTATCCTACAATGAGCAGTTCTTC
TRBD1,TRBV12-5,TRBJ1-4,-,CASGLAWDRGIVGKLFF,TGTGCTAGTGGTTTGGCCTGGGACAGGGGTATAGTAGGAAAACTGTTTTTT
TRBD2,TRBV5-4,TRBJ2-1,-,CASSWALAGGLGEQFF,TGTGCCAGCAGCTGGGCGCTAGCGGGAGGGCTCGGTGAGCAGTTCTTC
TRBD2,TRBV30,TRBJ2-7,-,CAWSLIAGGSSYEQYF,TGTGCCTGGAGTCTGATAGCGGGGGGGAGCTCCTACGAGCAGTACTTC
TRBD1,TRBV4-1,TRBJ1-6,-,CASSGPTGDDNSPLHF,TGCGCCAGCAGCGGTCCCACAGGGGATGATAATTCACCCCTCCACTTT
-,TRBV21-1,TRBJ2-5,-,CASSKRGQGIQETQYF,TGTGCCAGCAGCAAAAGGGGACAGGGAATACAAGAGACCCAGTACTTC
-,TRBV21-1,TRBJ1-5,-,CASSKGGQINQPQHF,TGTGCCAGCAGCAAAGGGGGACAGATAAATCAGCCCCAGCATTTT
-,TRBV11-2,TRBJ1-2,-,CASSLSTGFSNYGYTF,TGTGCCAGCAGCTTATCTACAGGGTTCTCTAACTATGGCTACACCTTC
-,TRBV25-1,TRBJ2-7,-,CASSEYGSYEQYF,TGTGCCAGCAGTGAATATGGCAGCTACGAGCAGTACTTC
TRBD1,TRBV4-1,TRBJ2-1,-,CASSPLEKGASHNEQFF,TGCGCCAGCAGCCCGCTAGAGAAGGGGGCATCTCATAATGAGCAGTTCTTC
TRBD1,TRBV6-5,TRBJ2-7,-,CASRTLWDSYEQYF,TGTGCCAGCAGAACCCTCTGGGACAGCTACGAGCAGTACTTC
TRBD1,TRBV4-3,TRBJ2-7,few,CASSQDRGYEQYF,TGCGCCAGCAGCCAGGACAGGGGCTACGAGCAGTACTTC
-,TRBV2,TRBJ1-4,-,CASRLYSTNEKLFF,TGTGCCAGCAGATTGTATTCAACTAATGAAAAACTGTTTTTT
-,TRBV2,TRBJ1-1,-,CASSEEVNTEAFF,TGTGCCAGCAGTGAGGAGGTGAACACTGAAGCTTTCTTT
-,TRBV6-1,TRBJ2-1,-,CASSDGTPYNEQFF,TGTGCCAGCAGTGATGGGACACCCTACAATGAGCAGTTCTTC
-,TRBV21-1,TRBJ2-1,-,CASSKVSGTNEQFF,TGTGCCAGCAGCAAAGTCAGCGGGACCAATGAGCAGTTCTTC
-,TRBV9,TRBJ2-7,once,CASSVAAGQFTDQYF,TGTGCCAGCAGCGTAGCTGCGGGCCAGTTCACCGATCAGTACTTC
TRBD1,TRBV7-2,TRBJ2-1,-,CASSTSPGQGYEQFF,TGTGCCAGCAGCACATCACCGGGACAGGGTTATGAGCAGTTCTTC
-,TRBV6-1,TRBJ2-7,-,CASSGTYREEQYF,TGTGCCAGCAGTGGCACTTACAGGGAGGAGCAGTACTTC
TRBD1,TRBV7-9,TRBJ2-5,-,CASSLLRQGREETQYF,TGTGCCAGCAGCTTATTAAGACAGGGTAGGGAGGAGACCCAGTACTTC
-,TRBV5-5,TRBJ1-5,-,CASSPRSSNQPQHF,TGTGCCAGCAGCCCTCGTAGTAGCAATCAGCCCCAGCATTTT
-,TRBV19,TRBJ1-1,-,CASSFLAGAGTEAFF,TGTGCCAGTAGTTTCCTGGCGGGGGCTGGCACTGAAGCTTTCTTT
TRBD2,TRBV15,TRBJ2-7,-,CATSSILAGGRGEQYF,TGTGCCACCAGCAGTATCCTAGCGGGGGGGCGGGGCGAGCAGTACTTC
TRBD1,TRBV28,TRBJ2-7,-,CASRGTGFFYEQYF,TGTGCCAGCAGAGGGACAGGGTTTTTCTACGAGCAGTACTTC